A selection of T cell receptor beta chains follows, all from one sample in a study of vaccination effects on CD4 cells after COVID-19. Their cognate antigens are unknown. The table came from immunoSEQ multiplex PCR; TCRdb's copy has only in-frame clones and leaves some out. The sample has about 66,000 clones, 74% seen once. The sample consisted of CD4+ T cells from PBMCs cultured without peptide, taken after COVID-19 vaccination. The receptors come from a human donor who received a COVID-19 vaccine. The CDR3 runs from the conserved cysteine through the conserved F or W. The D gene is left open where the match is weak. Not every row has a clone size; where given, it reads once, few, many or a size class.

abundance,v_gene,d_gene,j_gene,CDR3aa,CDR3nt
NA,TRBV7-2,TRBD1,TRBJ1-4,CASSKNRGLTNEKLFF,TGTGCCAGCAGCAAGAACAGGGGGCTAACTAATGAAAAACTGTTTTTT
NA,TRBV6-5,TRBD1,TRBJ1-2,CASSTRGNYGYTF,TGTGCCAGCAGTACCAGGGGGAACTATGGCTACACCTTC
NA,TRBV19,TRBD1,TRBJ1-1,CASSIIGTANTEAFF,TGTGCCAGTAGTATAATCGGGACAGCCAACACTGAAGCTTTCTTT
NA,TRBV12-5,TRBD1,TRBJ2-5,CASGGVDRETQYF,TGTGCTAGTGGGGGAGTGGACAGGGAGACCCAGTACTTC
NA,TRBV7-9,NA,TRBJ1-5,CASSLSQGSQPQHF,TGTGCCAGCAGCTTATCTCAGGGCTCTCAGCCCCAGCATTTT
NA,TRBV5-1,NA,TRBJ1-3,CASSLGWGASGNTIYF,TGCGCCAGCAGCTTGGGATGGGGGGCGTCTGGAAACACCATATATTTT
few,TRBV2,NA,TRBJ1-1,CASSWGLSNTEAFF,TGTGCCAGCAGTTGGGGCCTCTCGAACACTGAAGCTTTCTTT
NA,TRBV24-1,NA,TRBJ2-1,CATSGGTPAWGEQFF,TGTGCCACCAGTGGGGGGACACCTGCGTGGGGGGAGCAGTTCTTC
NA,TRBV9,TRBD1,TRBJ1-2,CASSAIQGVYGYTF,TGTGCCAGCAGCGCGATCCAGGGGGTCTATGGCTACACCTTC
NA,TRBV7-9,NA,TRBJ1-1,CASSLEQTEAFF,TGTGCCAGCAGCTTAGAGCAGACTGAAGCTTTCTTT